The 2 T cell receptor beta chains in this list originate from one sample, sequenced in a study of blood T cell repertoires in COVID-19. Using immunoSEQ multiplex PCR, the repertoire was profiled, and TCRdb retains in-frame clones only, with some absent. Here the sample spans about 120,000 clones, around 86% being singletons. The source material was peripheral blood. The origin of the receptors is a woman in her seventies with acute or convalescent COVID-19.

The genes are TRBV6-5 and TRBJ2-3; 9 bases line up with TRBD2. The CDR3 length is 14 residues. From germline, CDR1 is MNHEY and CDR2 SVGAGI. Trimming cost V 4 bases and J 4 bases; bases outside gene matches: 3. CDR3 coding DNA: TGTGCCAGCAGTTTTAGCGGGGGTGCAGATACGCAGTATTTT. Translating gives CASSFSGGADTQYF.

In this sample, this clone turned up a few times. Here the CDR3 DNA reads TGTGCCAGCAGCCTTACACAGGGGTATACTGAAGCTTTCTTT. Translation: CASSLTQGYTEAFF. The genes are TRBV3-1 (or the pseudogene TRBV3-2) and TRBJ1-1, with TRBD1 matching 7 bases. Germline CDR1 LGHDT, CDR2 YNNKEL (reference sequence). Unmatched junction bases numbered 7, after V lost 4 bases and J lost 5 bases. The CDR3 totals 14 residues.